The 15 T cell receptor beta chains given below trace back to one sample, sequenced in a study of cytomegalovirus exposure and HLA in healthy donors. It was with 60 Vbeta and 13 Jbeta primers that the PCR ran. Repertoires were generated with immunoSEQ multiplex PCR, while TCRdb's copy carries only in-frame clones and drops some. Its clone listing holds roughly 50,000 clones. Material for sequencing was PBMCs. The receptors derive from an older woman in good health and CMV-seropositive.

The chain joins TRBV5-1 to TRBJ2-7, with D perhaps TRBD2 (7 bases). The CDR3 extends over 18 amino acids. V was shortened by 0 bases and J by 0 bases, with 19 bases between the two germline ends. CDR1 is SGHRS, CDR2 YFSETQ, per germline. The DNA for the CDR3 is TGCGCCAGCAGCTTGGGAGCAGGTTACAGGGAGGGCTCCTACGAGCAGTACTTC. Amino acids: CASSLGAGYREGSYEQYF.

The CDR3 DNA reads as TGCGCCAGCAGTGAGTCAACTGGCGGGGACACTGAAGCTTTCTTT. The encoded protein is CASSESTGGDTEAFF. The chain has TRBV10-1 and TRBJ1-1; D not certain. V was shortened by 0 bases and J by 3 bases, with 11 bases between the two germline ends. The CDR3 totals 15 residues. Germline CDR1 and CDR2: WNHNN and SYGVQD (reference sequence).

The chain combines TRBV18 with TRBJ2-5, with D possibly TRBD2 on 6 matching bases. Looked up from germline, CDR1 is KGHSH and CDR2 is LQKENI. The length of the CDR3 is 14 residues. Trimming removed 2 bases from V and 2 bases from J, with 9 bases in between. The CDR3 coding sequence is TGTGCCAGCTCACCAACGGGGGTACAAGAGACCCAGTACTTC. The encoded protein is CASSPTGVQETQYF.

V gene TRBV15 combines with J gene TRBJ2-1, with TRBD2 as a possible D gene (6 bases). V dropped 0 bases and J dropped 8 bases, with 20 bases sitting between them. Germline CDR1 reads LNHNV; CDR2 reads YYDKDF (reference sequence). CDR3 length: 17 residues. The CDR3 sequence: CATSRDWGLGTGDEQFF. DNA for the CDR3: TGTGCCACCAGCAGAGATTGGGGCCTCGGGACGGGGGATGAGCAGTTCTTC.

The chain couples TRBV2 to TRBJ1-2; D call uncertain. V was clipped by 2 bases and J by 5 bases, with 12 bases between them. The V gene's germline CDR1 is SNHLY and CDR2 FYNNEI. The CDR3 contains 14 residues. As DNA, the CDR3 is TGTGCCAGCAGTGAAAGCGGACGTGGATATGGCTACACCTTC. As protein: CASSESGRGYGYTF. Looking up the rest from reference TRBV2 and TRBJ1-2 gives the full variable domain: EPEVTQTPSHQVTQMGQEVILRCVPISNHLYFYWYRQILGQKVEFLVSFYNNEISEKSEIFDDQFSVERPDGSNFTLKIRSTKLEDSAMYFCASSESGRGYGYTFGSGTRLTVV.

The chain combines TRBV7-9 with TRBJ1-2; D is possibly TRBD1 (6 bases). This CDR3 comprises 13 residues. Germline assignment: CDR1 SEHNR and CDR2 FQNEAQ (reference sequence). The V end lost 1 base, the J end lost 5 bases, and 8 bases lay between the germline ends. CDR3: CASSLGQDYGYTF. The CDR3 nucleotides are TGTGCCAGCAGCTTAGGACAGGATTATGGCTACACCTTC.

V usage is TRBV7-9 and J usage is TRBJ1-1; D is perhaps TRBD1 (6 bases). In germline, CDR1 is SEHNR, CDR2 FQNEAQ (reference sequence). CDR3 length: 13 residues. V shed 3 bases and J shed 4 bases, with 9 bases lying between them. The CDR3 reads CASSLGGATEAFF. CDR3 nucleotides: TGTGCCAGCAGCTTGGGGGGGGCCACTGAAGCTTTCTTT.

The V call is TRBV4-3, the J call TRBJ1-5; D is possibly TRBD1 (5 bases). Looked up from germline, CDR1 is LGHNA and CDR2 is YSLEER. V lost 1 base to trimming and J lost 4 bases, with 11 bases between them. This CDR3 is built from 15 residues. Written as DNA, the CDR3 is TGCGCCAGCAGCCAAGTCTTACAGGAGAATCAGCCCCAGCATTTT. The encoded protein is CASSQVLQENQPQHF.

The CDR3 here is CASSSGTVGNSPLHF. CDR3 bases: TGCGCCAGCAGCTCAGGGACAGTAGGGAATTCACCCCTCCACTTT. This sequence joins TRBV5-1 and TRBJ1-6; 7 nucleotides agree with TRBD1. With V trimmed by 3 bases and J by 7 bases, 7 bases remained unmatched. The CDR3 contains 15 residues. Germline loops: CDR1 SGHRS, CDR2 YFSETQ.

The gene calls are TRBV6-5 and TRBJ1-6, with 9 bases fitting TRBD1. This CDR3 is 14 amino acids long. In germline, CDR1 is MNHEY, CDR2 SVGAGI. V lost 5 bases and J lost 7; bases outside the gene matches: 3. As DNA, the CDR3 is TGTGCCAGCAGTGGGACAGGGCAAAATTCACCCCTCCACTTT. Its protein is CASSGTGQNSPLHF.

The chain couples TRBV19 to TRBJ1-2; D is unresolved. The V and J ends lost 5 bases and 5 bases respectively, with 9 bases between them. The V gene's germline CDR1 is LNHDA and CDR2 SQIVND (reference sequence). This CDR3 contains 12 residues. CDR3 DNA: TGTGCCAGTAGTTTCGACACTTATGGCTACACCTTC. Residues: CASSFDTYGYTF. Drawing the rest from reference TRBV19 and TRBJ1-2, the complete variable domain is DGGITQSPKYLFRKEGQNVTLSCEQNLNHDAMYWYRQDPGQGLRLIYYSQIVNDFQKGDIAEGYSVSREKKESFPLTVTSAQKNPTAFYLCASSFDTYGYTFGSGTRLTVV.

V is TRBV5-4 and J is TRBJ2-5; the match to TRBD1 covers 7 bases. With V trimmed by 4 bases and J by 0 bases, 6 bases remained unmatched. The CDR3 has 15 residues. Germline assignment: CDR1 SGHNT and CDR2 YYREEE (reference sequence). The CDR3 DNA follows: TGTGCCAGCAGCATCAAACAGGGGTACCAAGAGACCCAGTACTTC. Its protein product is CASSIKQGYQETQYF. The whole variable domain, remainder taken from reference TRBV5-4 and TRBJ2-5, is ETGVTQSPTHLIKTRGQQVTLRCSSQSGHNTVSWYQQALGQGPQFIFQYYREEENGRGNFPPRFSGLQFPNYSSELNVNALELDDSALYLCASSIKQGYQETQYFGPGTRLLVL.

The chain links TRBV19 to TRBJ1-2; TRBD1 might be the D (6 bases). V dropped 3 bases and J dropped 2 bases, with 16 bases sitting between them. This CDR3 region has 16 residues. CDR1 is LNHDA, CDR2 SQIVND, per germline (reference sequence). CDR3 bases: TGTGCCAGTAGTATTGGGGGCGGTGAAGGGAACTATGGCTACACCTTC. Amino acid sequence: CASSIGGGEGNYGYTF.

The chain recombines TRBV28 with TRBJ2-7, with D perhaps matching TRBD1 (5 bases). The CDR3 extends over 13 amino acids. In germline, CDR1 is MDHEN, CDR2 SYDVKM. Between the trimmed V and J ends, which lost 7 bases and 1 base, there was a span of 11 bases. CDR3 region: CASTPTGSYEQYF. The CDR3, as DNA: TGTGCCAGCACCCCCACAGGTTCCTACGAGCAGTACTTC.

The genes are TRBV6-5 and TRBJ1-6, with TRBD1 matching 9 bases. The germline V gene has CDR1 MNHEY and CDR2 SVGAGI. The ends lost 6 bases at V and 12 bases at J; junction bases unmatched: 6. The CDR3 is 13 residues long. CDR3 sequence reads: CASRGQGSVPLHF. CDR3 coding DNA: TGTGCCAGCAGAGGACAGGGGAGTGTACCCCTCCACTTT.